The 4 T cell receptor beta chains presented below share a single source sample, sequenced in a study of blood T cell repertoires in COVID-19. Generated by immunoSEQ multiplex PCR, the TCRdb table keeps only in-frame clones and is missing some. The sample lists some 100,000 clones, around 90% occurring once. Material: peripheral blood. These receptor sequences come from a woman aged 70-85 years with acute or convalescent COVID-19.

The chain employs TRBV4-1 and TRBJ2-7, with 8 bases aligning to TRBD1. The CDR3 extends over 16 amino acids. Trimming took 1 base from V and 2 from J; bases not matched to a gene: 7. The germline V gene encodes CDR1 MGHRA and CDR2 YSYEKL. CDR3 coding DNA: TGCGCCAGCAGCCAAGCGGTAGGACAGGGAGCCTACGAGCAGTACTTC. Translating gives CASSQAVGQGAYEQYF.

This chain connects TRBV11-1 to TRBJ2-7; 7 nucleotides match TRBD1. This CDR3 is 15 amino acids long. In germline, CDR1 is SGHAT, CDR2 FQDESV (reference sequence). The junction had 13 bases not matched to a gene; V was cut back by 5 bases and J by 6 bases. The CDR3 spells CASSHNRRQGSEQYF. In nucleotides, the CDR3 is TGTGCCAGCAGCCACAACCGCAGACAGGGCAGCGAGCAGTACTTC. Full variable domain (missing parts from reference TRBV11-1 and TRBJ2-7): EAEVAQSPRYKITEKSQAVAFWCDPISGHATLYWYRQILGQGPELLVQFQDESVVDDSQLPKDRFSAERLKGVDSTLKIQPAELGDSAMYLCASSHNRRQGSEQYFGPGTRLTVT.

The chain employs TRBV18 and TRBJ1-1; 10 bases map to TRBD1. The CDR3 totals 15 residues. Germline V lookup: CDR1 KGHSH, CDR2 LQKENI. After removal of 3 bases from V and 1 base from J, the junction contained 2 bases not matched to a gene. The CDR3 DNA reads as TGTGCCAGCTCACCCTGGGACAGGGGGAACACTGAAGCTTTCTTT. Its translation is CASSPWDRGNTEAFF.

CDR3 bases: TGTGCCAGCACCATAGGGACAGAGAGTTACAATGAGCAGTTCTTC. Translation gives CASTIGTESYNEQFF. This chain connects TRBV3-1 (or the pseudogene TRBV3-2) to TRBJ2-1; 7 positions agree with TRBD1. Losses at the gene ends were 7 bases for V and 4 bases for J; bases not matched to a gene: 10. CDR1 LGHDT and CDR2 YNNKEL come from the germline V gene (reference sequence). The CDR3 loop spans 15 amino acids.